This T cell receptor (beta chain) was sequenced for a study of cytomegalovirus exposure and HLA in healthy donors. Primers for the PCR totalled 60 Vbeta and 13 Jbeta. Assay used: immunoSEQ multiplex PCR; TCRdb lists only in-frame clones, some missing. The sample carries some 200,000 clones, approximately 78% recorded once. V was cut by 3 bases and J by 1 base, with 9 bases left in between. The CDR3 contains 14 residues. Germline V gene lookup returns CDR1 MNHNS and CDR2 SASEGT. The gene calls are TRBV6-1 and TRBJ2-5; D might be TRBD2 (5 bases). The receptor was isolated from a middle-aged woman in good health and CMV-seronegative. The sequencing sample was made of PBMCs. CDR3 DNA: TGTGCCAGCAGTGATCGGGGTATCCAAGAGACCCAGTACTTC. Its protein product is CASSDRGIQETQYF.